Listed below are T cell receptor beta chains from one sample, sequenced in a study of blood T cell repertoires in COVID-19. TCRdb's table, derived via immunoSEQ multiplex PCR, lists solely in-frame clones and lacks some. The repertoire holds approximately 46,000 clones, with approximately 81% as singletons. The sample was peripheral blood. These receptors all come from a woman over 75 with COVID-19, enrolled during active disease. Each CDR3 is given with its conserved first and last residue.

TRBV5-1	TRBJ2-7	CASSPTGTSSFYEQYF
TRBV15	TRBJ1-5	CATSRGGQGDQPQHF
TRBV5-1	TRBJ2-3	CASRSSAGTDTQYF
TRBV12-3/TRBV12-4	TRBJ2-1	CASSSGKEQFF
TRBV5-4	TRBJ1-4	CASSAGQELATNEKLFF
TRBV7-2	TRBJ2-2	CASSLVGGGTGELFF
TRBV9	TRBJ2-1	CASSVGRSSYNEQFF
TRBV27	TRBJ2-7	CASSLRFGTGSYEQYF
TRBV30	TRBJ1-6	CACPGTGEKSLYNSPLHF
TRBV18	TRBJ2-1	CASSRRTSGSDYNEQFF
TRBV15	TRBJ2-1	CATGLATYNEQFF
TRBV28	TRBJ2-5	CASSPPSEEETQYF
TRBV5-1	TRBJ2-7	CASSLEWRLSSYEQYF
TRBV7-3	TRBJ2-3	CASSSTGGLWADTQYF
TRBV7-9	TRBJ1-1	CASSSDGNPGTEAFF
TRBV19	TRBJ1-1	CACARVMNTEAFF
TRBV11-2	TRBJ1-5	CASSWTGNQPQHF
TRBV19	TRBJ2-1	CASKSSGLLGYEQFF
TRBV6-5	TRBJ2-7	CASRLRFSSYEQYF
TRBV5-1	TRBJ1-2	CASRAGTGIDGYTF
TRBV14	TRBJ1-2	CASSPDRGLSFGYTF
TRBV5-1	TRBJ2-3	CATTTEPGTDTQYF
TRBV30	TRBJ2-7	CAWSLRTSGGSYEQYF
TRBV7-9	TRBJ2-5	CASNGETQYF
TRBV12-3/TRBV12-4	TRBJ2-1	CASSWVSGNEQFF
TRBV4-2	TRBJ2-7	CASSQHSGQGTYEQYF
TRBV9	TRBJ2-3	CASSVLPGQRTDTQYF